This TCR beta chain was observed in a study of persistence of HIV-infected CD4 T cells. The immunoSEQ assay was version 4, run in survey mode. This table comes from immunoSEQ multiplex PCR, and its TCRdb copy is limited to in-frame clones, with some not included. Here the sample spans 64,000 or so clones, about 69% being singletons. Per germline, CDR1 SEHNR and CDR2 FQNEAQ (reference sequence). Trimming shortened V by 3 bases and J by 7 bases, and 6 bases separated the two germline ends. The CDR3 runs 12 residues. Only one count was recorded for this clone. Its specificity is unknown. The stimulus was an HIV-1 Gag 15-mer peptide pool, about 1.1 ug/peptide/mL. CD40L/CD69 double-negative CD45RO-high memory CD4+ T cells were collected.

The chain recombines TRBV7-9 with TRBJ1-4, with D unclear. The sample was CD4+ T cells sorted from PBMCs after roughly 18-hour stimulation, taken from a patient who received antiretroviral therapy. The receptor comes from an adult man with HIV who was CMV-seropositive. CDR3 amino acids: CASSLDAEKLFF. DNA of the CDR3: TGTGCCAGCAGCTTGGACGCTGAAAAACTGTTTTTT.